Below, 16 T cell receptor beta chains from the same sample are listed, as sequenced in a study of T cell responses to AZD1222 COVID-19 vaccine. The method was immunoSEQ multiplex PCR; TCRdb's version includes in-frame clones alone and lacks a portion of them. The data show more than 150,000 clones, about 91% seen once. The input for sequencing was peripheral blood, taken on day 0 of AZD1222 vaccination. These receptors were taken from an adult in good health.

The V call is TRBV27, the J call TRBJ2-2; weak D call: TRBD1 (6 bases). Germline V lookup: CDR1 MNHEY, CDR2 SMNVEV (reference sequence). The length of the CDR3 is 15 residues. V was pared by 3 bases and J by 4 bases, with 12 bases between. Written as DNA, the CDR3 is TGTGCCAGCAGTTTTTCCGACAGGCGCACCGGGGAGCTGTTTTTT. This sequence encodes CASSFSDRRTGELFF.

The chain joins TRBV28 to TRBJ2-7, with 7 bases identical to TRBD1. The CDR3 extends over 18 amino acids. Germline CDR1 is MDHEN and CDR2 is SYDVKM. Germline trimming cut 2 bases from V and 1 base from J; bases unmatched to any gene: 14. CDR3 bases: TGTGCCAGCAGTTTACCCCCCACGCCGGGACAGTGGTCCTACGAGCAGTACTTC. Protein product: CASSLPPTPGQWSYEQYF.

Points on this clone: Compared with germline, one end of the junction differs, possibly owing to a read error. The rearrangement uses TRBV28 and TRBJ2-7; a weak D match, TRBD2 (6 bases). Per the germline V gene, CDR1 is MDHEN and CDR2 is SYDVKM. The CDR3 extends over 15 amino acids. The CDR3 DNA is TGTGCCAGTAGTTTATGGGGGGACTTATCCTACGAGCAGTACTTC. Translating it yields CASSLWGDLSYEQYF.

The chain is built from TRBV6-2 or TRBV6-3 and TRBJ1-1; D gene unclear. The germline V gene encodes CDR1 MNHEY and CDR2 SVGEGT. V shed 2 bases and J shed 2 bases, with 15 bases lying between them. The CDR3 consists of 16 residues. The CDR3 here is CASSYPRETHNTEAFF. As DNA, the CDR3 is TGTGCCAGCAGTTACCCTAGGGAAACCCACAACACTGAAGCTTTCTTT.

The V call is TRBV10-3, the J call TRBJ2-1; 7 positions agree with TRBD1. The germline CDR1 and CDR2 sequences are ENHRY and SYGVKD. The CDR3 spans 16 residues. V was clipped by 3 bases and J by 0 bases; unmatched bases: 5. In DNA form, the CDR3 reads TGTGCCATCAGTGATGGGGGACAGAGCTCCTACAATGAGCAGTTCTTC. It specifies CAISDGGQSSYNEQFF.

The chain links TRBV2 to TRBJ2-1, with D unclear. V gave up 8 bases and J gave up 0 bases, with 17 bases separating them. The CDR3 length is 16 residues. From germline, CDR1 is SNHLY and CDR2 FYNNEI. CDR3 sequence (DNA): TGTGCCAGCGAACCCCCTGCCCTGAGCTCCTACAATGAGCAGTTCTTC. It codes for CASEPPALSSYNEQFF.

The chain recombines TRBV6-2 or TRBV6-3 with TRBJ1-1, with 7 bases aligning to TRBD1. Unmatched junction bases numbered 6, after V lost 6 bases and J lost 8 bases. Per germline, CDR1 MNHEY and CDR2 SVGEGT. The CDR3 is 12 amino acids. The CDR3 DNA follows: TGTGCCAGCAGCGAACAGGGGCTCGAAGCTTTCTTT. Its translation: CASSEQGLEAFF.

The V and J genes are TRBV5-8 and TRBJ1-1, with TRBD1 identical over 8 bases. The junction had 3 bases not matched to a gene; V was cut back by 5 bases and J by 0 bases. Germline V CDR1 and CDR2: SGHTS, YDEGEE. CDR3 length: 14 amino acids. This CDR3 is CASRAGGMNTEAFF. The CDR3, as DNA: TGTGCCAGCAGGGCAGGGGGCATGAACACTGAAGCTTTCTTT.

The V call is TRBV9, the J call TRBJ2-7; TRBD2 aligns across 13 bases. The CDR3 has 15 residues. The ends lost 3 bases at V and 5 bases at J; junction bases unmatched: 5. The germline V gene encodes CDR1 SGDLS and CDR2 YYNGEE. In nucleotides, the CDR3 is TGTGCCAGCAGCGAGACTAGCGGGGGGAGCGACGAGCAGTACTTC. It encodes CASSETSGGSDEQYF.

The chain couples TRBV7-2 to TRBJ2-1; perhaps TRBD2 as D (6 bases). This CDR3 contains 14 residues. Germline V gene data show CDR1 as SGHTA and CDR2 as FQGNSA. V dropped 4 bases and J dropped 3 bases, with 10 bases sitting between them. DNA for the CDR3: TGTGCCAGCAGCTCGGAGGGCCTCTACAATGAGCAGTTCTTC. The encoded protein is CASSSEGLYNEQFF.

In its sample, this clone was seen once. The chain uses TRBV5-1 and TRBJ2-2; 7 bases line up with TRBD1. Trimming took 0 bases from V and 5 from J; bases not matched to a gene: 4. The CDR3 is 15 residues long. Germline V gene lookup returns CDR1 SGHRS and CDR2 YFSETQ. The CDR3, as DNA: TGCGCCAGCAGCTTGGCGCAGGGGGAAACCGGGGAGCTGTTTTTT. As protein: CASSLAQGETGELFF.

The chain recombines TRBV4-2 with TRBJ2-5, with TRBD1 matching over 11 bases. CDR1 LGHNA and CDR2 YNFKEQ come from the germline V gene. J lost 3 bases, V lost 0 bases, and 3 bases had no gene match. CDR3 length equals 16 residues. The CDR3 bases are TGTGCCAGCAGCCAAGATGGGACAGGGGGTGAAGAGACCCAGTACTTC. Translation gives CASSQDGTGGEETQYF.

The gene calls are TRBV18 and TRBJ1-5; tentatively, D is TRBD1 (6 bases). In germline, CDR1 is KGHSH, CDR2 LQKENI. The V and J ends lost 3 bases and 4 bases respectively, with 16 bases between them. The CDR3 length is 16 residues. CDR3 sequence reads: CASSPRTGNRNQPQHF. CDR3 sequence (DNA): TGTGCCAGCTCACCTAGAACAGGGAATAGGAATCAGCCCCAGCATTTT. The variable domain in full, completed from reference TRBV18 and TRBJ1-5, reads NAGVMQNPRHLVRRRGQEARLRCSPMKGHSHVYWYRQLPEEGLKFMVYLQKENIIDESGMPKERFSAEFPKEGPSILRIQQVVRGDSAAYFCASSPRTGNRNQPQHFGDGTRLSIL.

This CDR3 reads CARTAGRSSYEQYF. The CDR3 DNA sequence: TGTGCCAGAACCGCGGGTCGAAGCTCCTACGAGCAGTACTTC. The rearrangement links TRBV5-3 to TRBJ2-7; possible D gene TRBD2, 5 bases. TRBV5-3 is annotated as an ORF whose role is uncertain. The CDR3 sequence is 14 residues long. The V end was cut by 6 bases, the J end by 0 bases, with 13 bases between.

The J gene is TRBJ2-3, the V gene TRBV4-1; possibly TRBD2 for D (6 bases). The V gene's germline CDR1 is MGHRA and CDR2 YSYEKL. Trimming cost V 6 bases and J 1 base, with 20 bases left between them. The CDR3 runs to 17 residues. This chain's CDR3 is CASSPTLGDSGTDTQYF. The DNA of the CDR3 is TGCGCCAGCAGTCCTACACTCGGGGACTCGGGCACAGATACGCAGTATTTT.

The chain couples TRBV24-1 to TRBJ2-7; 11 bases match TRBD2. The CDR3 runs to 15 residues. The V gene's germline CDR1 is KGHDR and CDR2 SFDVKD. The trim removed 3 bases at V and 4 bases at J, leaving 4 bases unmatched. CDR3 nucleotides: TGTGCCACCAGTGATAGACTAGCGGGAATGTACGAGCAGTACTTC. Amino acid sequence: CATSDRLAGMYEQYF.